This T cell receptor (beta chain) was obtained from a study of identifying expanded T cells in peripheral blood. The study's findings and limits: Differentially abundant clones: about 1.2 between replicates, around 17 at around 14 days, approximately 19 at four. Across healthy donors, higher total template counts meant significantly greater approximately two-week count variance.

Regarding this clone: Antigen unknown.

This CDR3 has 11 residues. Germline V gene sequence: CDR1 SGHNT, CDR2 YYREEE (reference sequence). V dropped 3 bases and J dropped 7 bases, with 7 bases sitting between them. Collection occurred without any documented infections or immune events in donors. Sequencing was performed with immunoSEQ multiplex PCR; in TCRdb, only in-frame clones are kept and a portion is missing. The sample holds approximately 100,000 clones, approximately 90% seen once. J is TRBJ2-5 and V is TRBV5-4; D call uncertain. The origin of this receptor is a person aged 18 to 75 in good health. The sequenced material came from blood. As DNA, the CDR3 is TGTGCCAGCAGCTCGGAAGGGACCCAGTACTTC. It yields the protein CASSSEGTQYF. Combining the CDR3 with reference TRBV5-4 and TRBJ2-5 gives the whole variable domain ETGVTQSPTHLIKTRGQQVTLRCSSQSGHNTVSWYQQALGQGPQFIFQYYREEENGRGNFPPRFSGLQFPNYSSELNVNALELDDSALYLCASSSEGTQYFGPGTRLLVL.